This passage covers 14 T cell receptor beta chains from one sample sequenced in a study of patients and donors after allogeneic stem cell transplantation. A single record per CDR3 protein comes from TCRdb applying MiXCR to the RT-PCR reads. The table includes about a million distinct CDR3 sequences, about 20% detected once. Sample: blood, either unsorted or a sorted T cell fraction (not recorded which). Source of these receptors: a human donor who was either an allogeneic HSCT recipient or a stem cell or donor lymphocyte infusion donor (not recorded which). It is not recorded whose cells these are; they may come from a transplant donor.

This sequence joins TRBV4-1 and TRBJ1-1; 8 positions match TRBD1. The germline CDR1 and CDR2 sequences are MGHRA and YSYEKL. The CDR3 loop spans 14 amino acids. The ends lost 6 bases at V and 1 base at J; junction bases unmatched: 4. CDR3 region: CASRETGANTEAFF. CDR3 sequence (DNA): TGCGCCAGCAGAGAGACAGGGGCGAACACTGAAGCTTTCTTT.

This clonotype has a handful of counts. The CDR3 coding sequence is TGTGCCAGCAGCTCCAGACAGGGCAGCTCTGGAAACACCATATATTTT. Encoded protein: CASSSRQGSSGNTIYF. The rearrangement links TRBV7-9 to TRBJ1-3, with 7 bases that match TRBD1. The germline gives CDR1 SEHNR, CDR2 FQNEAQ (reference sequence). CDR3 length: 16 amino acids. V was pared by 4 bases and J by 0 bases, with 6 bases of the junction left unmatched.

The chain uses TRBV2 and TRBJ1-6; unclear D gene. Germline V lookup: CDR1 SNHLY, CDR2 FYNNEI. This CDR3 contains 13 residues. V lost 4 bases to trimming and J lost 3 bases, with 4 bases between them. The CDR3 sequence: CASSGDYNSPLHF. For the CDR3, the DNA is TGTGCCAGCAGTGGGGACTATAATTCACCCCTCCACTTT.

In DNA, the CDR3 is TGCGCCAGCAGCCAGGAAATAGCGGGGTCTTCAGGGACCCAGTACTTC. Its translation: CASSQEIAGSSGTQYF. The chain is built from TRBV4-1 and TRBJ2-5, with 8 positions matching TRBD2. Unmatched junction bases numbered 13, after V lost 3 bases and J lost 7 bases. The germline CDR1 and CDR2 sequences are MGHRA and YSYEKL. The CDR3 length is 16 residues.

The gene calls are TRBV20-1 and TRBJ2-7; 7 bases fit TRBD1. Trimming took 1 base from V and 3 from J; bases not matched to a gene: 3. This CDR3 is built from 13 residues. Germline V gives CDR1 DFQATT, CDR2 SNEGSKA (reference sequence). CDR3: CSARAPGGYEQYF. For the CDR3, the DNA is TGCAGTGCTAGAGCACCAGGGGGCTACGAGCAGTACTTC.

This clonotype was detected a few times. V and J are TRBV4-1 and TRBJ2-3, with 14 bases fitting TRBD2. Germline V gene sequence: CDR1 MGHRA, CDR2 YSYEKL. The length of the CDR3 is 15 residues. Germline trimming cut 7 bases from V and 6 bases from J; bases unmatched to any gene: 6. Here the CDR3 reads CASTGTSGSTDTQYF. CDR3 DNA: TGCGCCAGCACAGGGACTAGCGGGAGTACTGATACGCAGTATTTT.

The chain has TRBV6-1 and TRBJ1-1, with 7 bases identical to TRBD1. Trimming removed 6 bases from V and 3 bases from J; junction bases left unmatched: 10. The CDR3 is made up of 15 amino acids. Per germline, CDR1 MNHNS and CDR2 SASEGT. The CDR3: CASRAPTGRDTEAFF. The DNA for the CDR3 is TGTGCCAGCAGGGCCCCGACAGGGAGAGACACTGAAGCTTTCTTT.

This clonotype appeared a few times. The V gene is TRBV14, the J gene TRBJ2-1; a weak D match, TRBD2 (6 bases). The V end lost 6 bases, the J end lost 15 bases, and 21 bases lay between the germline ends. The CDR3 covers 13 residues. The germline gives CDR1 SGHDN, CDR2 FVKESK. The CDR3 loop reads CASSPEGISPRFF. The CDR3 DNA is TGTGCCAGCAGTCCGGAGGGGATTTCTCCGCGGTTCTTC.

This clonotype was picked up a small number of times. The chain has TRBV28 and TRBJ2-3; 7 nucleotides align to TRBD1. CDR1 and CDR2 (germline): MDHEN, SYDVKM. The CDR3 totals 15 residues. Unmatched junction bases numbered 7, after V lost 5 bases and J lost 2 bases. Here the CDR3 reads CASSERGRNTDTQYF. The CDR3 region has the DNA TGTGCCAGCAGTGAAAGGGGGCGCAACACAGATACGCAGTATTTT.

This rearrangement joins TRBV6-1 to TRBJ2-2, with TRBD1 matching over 11 bases. Germline V gene data show CDR1 as MNHNS and CDR2 as SASEGT. V was clipped by 5 bases and J by 9 bases; unmatched bases: 14. The length of the CDR3 is 17 residues. The CDR3 spells CASSMIRMDRGPRELFF. The DNA of the CDR3 is TGTGCCAGCAGTATGATTAGGATGGACAGGGGGCCACGGGAGCTGTTTTTT.

V and J are TRBV5-4 and TRBJ2-7; 12 nucleotides line up with TRBD2. CDR1 SGHNT and CDR2 YYREEE come from the germline V gene (reference sequence). The V and J ends lost 0 bases and 4 bases, in that order; junction bases with no gene match: 5. The CDR3 length is 16 residues. CDR3 in amino acids: CASSLVGLAGKYEQYF. For the CDR3, the DNA is TGTGCCAGCAGCTTGGTTGGACTAGCGGGAAAATACGAGCAGTACTTC.

This clonotype was counted between two and nine times. This chain links TRBV12-3 or TRBV12-4 with TRBJ1-1; 8 bases fit TRBD1. J was trimmed by 5 bases and V by 5 bases; bases with no gene match: 10. The CDR3 spans 15 residues. Written as DNA, the CDR3 is TGTGCCAGCAGTGCCTACCGGACAGGGAAGACTGAAGCTTTCTTT. Protein product: CASSAYRTGKTEAFF.

A few counts support this clonotype. V usage is TRBV20-1 and J usage is TRBJ2-5; D unresolved. Germline values: CDR1 DFQATT, CDR2 SNEGSKA (reference sequence). This CDR3 is 13 amino acids long. Trimming took 5 bases from V and 2 from J, leaving 12 bases between them. The CDR3 spells CSAPHKGQETQYF. In nucleotides, the CDR3 is TGCAGTGCTCCACACAAGGGTCAAGAGACCCAGTACTTC.

The CDR3 sequence is CASSQEQGAFGNTIYF. CDR3 coding DNA: TGTGCCAGCAGTCAAGAACAGGGGGCATTTGGAAACACCATATATTTT. V usage is TRBV12-3 or TRBV12-4 and J usage is TRBJ1-3, with 9 bases matching TRBD1. The CDR3 loop spans 16 amino acids. V was clipped by 5 bases and J by 3 bases; unmatched bases: 8.